This TCR beta chain was recorded in a study of beta chain features in type 1 diabetes. Sequenced material consisted of expressed TCRB transcripts (all of the isolated RNA was reverse transcribed). Measured with immunoSEQ multiplex PCR; TCRdb has only the in-frame clones, and not every one. This sample has around 430,000 clones, with 25% to 35% found just once. Study conclusions and caveats: Moderate but significant shortening of TCRB CDR3s was recorded in all four CD4+ subsets from Type 1 diabetes patients. Sequencing used cDNA, and cells with high TCR expression could therefore be over-represented. The question of HLA type influencing TCRB rearrangement was one that remained unresolved here.

This clone was observed a handful of times. As yet, its antigen is unknown. Sequencing was carried out using naive CD4+ T cells from blood. The sequence came from a man younger than 30 in good health.

CDR3 in DNA: TGTGCCAGCTCCGTAGGTACTGAGACCCAGTACTTC. Protein product: CASSVGTETQYF. The rearrangement links TRBV18 to TRBJ2-5; D not resolved. V was trimmed by 6 bases and J by 5 bases, leaving 10 bases between them. Per the germline V gene, CDR1 is KGHSH and CDR2 is LQKENI. The CDR3 spans 12 residues. The full variable domain, with the rest looked up from reference TRBV18 and TRBJ2-5, is NAGVMQNPRHLVRRRGQEARLRCSPMKGHSHVYWYRQLPEEGLKFMVYLQKENIIDESGMPKERFSAEFPKEGPSILRIQQVVRGDSAAYFCASSVGTETQYFGPGTRLLVL.